This TCR beta chain comes out of a study of blood T cell repertoires in COVID-19. Study-wide background: The study drew acute and convalescent COVID-19 samples from the United States, Italy and Spain.

As originally analysed: Reference gene primer amplification yielded estimated nucleated cell counts. TCRdb's table, derived via immunoSEQ multiplex PCR, lists solely in-frame clones and lacks some. V, J and clone size were drawn from that table, and D and trimming were deduced from the DNA. The repertoire holds around 110,000 clones, with roughly 79% as singletons. Germline-derived CDR1 and CDR2 are SGHRS and YFSETQ. With 3 bases clipped from V and 5 bases from J, the junction kept 9 bases outside the gene matches. This CDR3 contains 16 residues. This TCR derives from a man aged 65 to 85 with active or convalescent COVID-19. The sequencing sample was made of peripheral blood. The V gene is TRBV5-1, the J gene TRBJ2-1, with 9 nucleotides matching TRBD2. CDR3 in amino acids: CASSSSGTSYHNEQFF. For the CDR3, the DNA is TGCGCCAGCAGCTCCTCCGGGACTAGCTACCACAATGAGCAGTTCTTC. Complete variable domain (other parts from reference TRBV5-1 and TRBJ2-1): KAGVTQTPRYLIKTRGQQVTLSCSPISGHRSVSWYQQTPGQGLQFLFEYFSETQRNKGNFPGRFSGRQFSNSRSEMNVSTLELGDSALYLCASSSSGTSYHNEQFFGPGTRLTVL.